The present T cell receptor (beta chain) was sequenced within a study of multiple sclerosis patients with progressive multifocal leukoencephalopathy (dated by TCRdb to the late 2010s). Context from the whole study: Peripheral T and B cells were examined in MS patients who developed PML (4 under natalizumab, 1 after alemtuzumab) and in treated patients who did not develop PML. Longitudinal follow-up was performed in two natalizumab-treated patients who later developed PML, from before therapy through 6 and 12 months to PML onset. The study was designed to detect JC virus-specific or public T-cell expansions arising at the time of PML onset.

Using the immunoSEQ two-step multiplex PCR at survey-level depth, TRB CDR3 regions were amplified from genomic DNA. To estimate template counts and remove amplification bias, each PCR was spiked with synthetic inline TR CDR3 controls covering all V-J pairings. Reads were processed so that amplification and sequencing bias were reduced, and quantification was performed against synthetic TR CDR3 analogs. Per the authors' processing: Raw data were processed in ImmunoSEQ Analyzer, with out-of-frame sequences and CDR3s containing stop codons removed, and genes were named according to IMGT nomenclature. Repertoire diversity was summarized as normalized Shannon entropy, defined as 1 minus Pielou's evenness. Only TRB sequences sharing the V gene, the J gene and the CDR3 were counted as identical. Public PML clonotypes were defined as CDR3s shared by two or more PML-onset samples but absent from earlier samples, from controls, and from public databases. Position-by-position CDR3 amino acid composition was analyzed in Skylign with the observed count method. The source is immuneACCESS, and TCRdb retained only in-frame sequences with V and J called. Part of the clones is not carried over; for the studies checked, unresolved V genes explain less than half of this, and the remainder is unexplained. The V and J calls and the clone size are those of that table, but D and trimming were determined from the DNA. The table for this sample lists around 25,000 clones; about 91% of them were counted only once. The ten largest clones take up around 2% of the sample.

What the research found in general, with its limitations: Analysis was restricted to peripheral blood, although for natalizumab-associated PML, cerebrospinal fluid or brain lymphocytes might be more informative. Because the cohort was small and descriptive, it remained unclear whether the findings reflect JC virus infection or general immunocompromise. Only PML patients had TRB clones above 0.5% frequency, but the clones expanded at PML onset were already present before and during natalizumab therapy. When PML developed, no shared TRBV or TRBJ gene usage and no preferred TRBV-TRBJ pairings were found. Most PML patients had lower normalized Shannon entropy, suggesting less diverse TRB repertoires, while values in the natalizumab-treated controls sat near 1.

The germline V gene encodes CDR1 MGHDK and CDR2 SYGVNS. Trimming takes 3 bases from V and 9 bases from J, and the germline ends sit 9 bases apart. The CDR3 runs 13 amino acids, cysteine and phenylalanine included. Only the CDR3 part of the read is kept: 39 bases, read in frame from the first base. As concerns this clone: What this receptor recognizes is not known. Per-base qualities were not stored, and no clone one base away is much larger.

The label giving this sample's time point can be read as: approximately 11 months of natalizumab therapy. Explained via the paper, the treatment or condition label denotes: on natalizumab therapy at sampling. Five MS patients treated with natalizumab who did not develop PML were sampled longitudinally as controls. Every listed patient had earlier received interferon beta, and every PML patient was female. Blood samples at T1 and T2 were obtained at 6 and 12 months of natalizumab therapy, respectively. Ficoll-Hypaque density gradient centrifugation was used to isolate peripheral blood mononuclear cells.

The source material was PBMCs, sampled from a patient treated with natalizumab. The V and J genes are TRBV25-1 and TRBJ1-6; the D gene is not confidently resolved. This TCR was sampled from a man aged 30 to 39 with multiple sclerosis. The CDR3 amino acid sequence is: CASSEVGSSPLHF. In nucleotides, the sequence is TGTGCCAGCAGTGAGGTCGGGAGTTCACCCCTCCACTTT.